A selection of T cell receptor beta chains follows, all from one sample in a study of T cell responses to AZD1222 COVID-19 vaccine. TCRdb's table, derived via immunoSEQ multiplex PCR, lists solely in-frame clones and lacks some. The table has under 150,000 clones, approximately 87% seen once. Sequences were derived from peripheral blood, sampled 28 days after the second AZD1222 dose. Receptors were obtained from an adult who received the AZD1222 COVID-19 vaccine. CDR3s include the opening cysteine and the closing phenylalanine or tryptophan. D genes are given only for firm matches. Clone size is shown for a subset of rows, as once, few, many or a class of expanded clone.

TRBV10-3	.	TRBJ2-5	.	CASRDNQETQYF	TGTGCCTCCCGGGACAACCAAGAGACCCAGTACTTC
TRBV30	once	TRBJ1-6	TRBD1	CAWRRTGVSSPLHF	TGTGCCTGGAGAAGGACAGGGGTTAGCTCACCCCTCCACTTT
TRBV15	.	TRBJ1-1	.	CATSRDLIARNEAFF	TGTGCCACCAGCAGAGACCTGATTGCCCGGAATGAAGCTTTCTTT
TRBV5-5	.	TRBJ1-1	.	CASSTQTGSGWDTEAFF	TGTGCCAGCAGCACCCAGACAGGATCGGGTTGGGACACTGAAGCTTTCTTT
TRBV7-6	once	TRBJ2-1	.	CASKGGGGSYNEQFF	TGTGCCAGCAAGGGGGGCGGGGGATCCTACAATGAGCAGTTCTTC
TRBV14	.	TRBJ1-2	.	CASSQGPLRRGYTF	TGTGCCAGCAGCCAAGGCCCCCTAAGGCGGGGCTACACCTTC
TRBV4-1	.	TRBJ2-1	.	CASSQEGGSYNEQFF	TGCGCCAGCAGCCAAGAGGGGGGATCCTACAATGAGCAGTTCTTC
TRBV7-2	.	TRBJ1-4	.	CASSRGGFATNEKLFF	TGTGCCAGCAGCAGGGGAGGGTTTGCAACTAATGAAAAACTGTTTTTT
TRBV29-1	.	TRBJ2-1	.	CSVTDGHNEQFF	TGCAGCGTGACCGACGGGCACAATGAGCAGTTCTTC
TRBV7-8	.	TRBJ2-3	.	CASSLVPGTSTDTQYF	TGTGCCAGCAGCTTAGTACCGGGAACTAGCACAGATACGCAGTATTTT
TRBV29-1	.	TRBJ1-1	.	CSVRGGDTPNTEAFF	TGCAGCGTTAGGGGAGGGGACACCCCGAACACTGAAGCTTTCTTT